The 25 T cell receptor beta chains listed next were all sequenced from one sample in a study of blood T cell repertoires in COVID-19. TCRdb's table, derived via immunoSEQ multiplex PCR, lists solely in-frame clones and lacks some. The data contain about 180,000 clones, about 84% of them seen just once; the ten biggest clones take up about 9.6%. Sequenced input: PBMCs or T cells enriched from blood (not recorded which). The receptor source for this set is a woman in her twenties or thirties who had recovered from COVID-19.

The V call is TRBV23-1, the J call TRBJ1-3; D is undetermined. TRBV23-1 is known as an ORF, though its function is uncertain. Trimming cost V 7 bases and J 0 bases, with 16 bases left between them. The CDR3 loop spans 16 amino acids. CDR3 sequence: CASTMSLNPSGNTIYF. The DNA for the CDR3 is TGCGCCAGCACAATGAGCCTTAATCCCTCTGGAAACACCATATATTTT.

The chain carries TRBV9 and TRBJ1-2; D is possibly TRBD1 (6 bases). V gave up 1 base and J gave up 8 bases, with 12 bases separating them. The CDR3 is 13 amino acids. CDR1 is SGDLS, CDR2 YYNGEE, per germline. The CDR3 sequence: CASSVTGLEGYTF. In DNA, the CDR3 is TGTGCCAGCAGCGTAACAGGGCTCGAAGGCTACACCTTC.

This chain connects TRBV2 to TRBJ2-7; 9 bases map to TRBD1. CDR1 is SNHLY and CDR2 is FYNNEI in the germline V gene. V lost 6 bases, J lost 3 bases, and 3 bases stayed unmatched. This CDR3 is 13 amino acids long. The CDR3 protein is CASRGTGNYEQYF. The CDR3 coding sequence is TGTGCCAGCAGAGGGACAGGGAACTACGAGCAGTACTTC.

The chain is built from TRBV2 and TRBJ2-7, with 7 bases fitting TRBD2. The germline V gene encodes CDR1 SNHLY and CDR2 FYNNEI. With V trimmed by 4 bases and J by 5 bases, 8 bases remained unmatched. CDR3 length: 14 amino acids. The CDR3 reads CASSGTSLRHEQYF. Written as DNA, the CDR3 is TGTGCCAGCAGTGGGACTAGTCTAAGGCACGAGCAGTACTTC.

The rearrangement uses TRBV5-4 and TRBJ2-1; 8 bases are a match to TRBD2. The V segment lost 0 bases and the J segment 4 bases; nucleotides outside the gene matches: 3. The CDR3 spans 15 residues. The germline V gene encodes CDR1 SGHNT and CDR2 YYREEE (reference sequence). The CDR3 sequence is CASSLGSGRYNEQFF. CDR3 coding DNA: TGTGCCAGCAGCTTGGGGAGCGGGAGATACAATGAGCAGTTCTTC.

V gene TRBV19 combines with J gene TRBJ1-5; D uncertain. Trimming left V 4 bases short and J 0 bases short, with 19 bases between. This CDR3 is built from 18 residues. CDR1 LNHDA and CDR2 SQIVND come from the germline V gene (reference sequence). The CDR3 loop is CASSRRNSGVYSNQPQHF. In DNA, the CDR3 is TGTGCCAGTAGTAGGAGAAACAGCGGAGTTTATAGCAATCAGCCCCAGCATTTT.

In DNA, the CDR3 is TGTGCCAGTAGTAATACAGGGGGGTTTGGCAATCAGCCCCAGCATTTT. It yields the protein CASSNTGGFGNQPQHF. This rearrangement joins TRBV19 to TRBJ1-5; 8 bases are a match to TRBD1. The CDR3 sequence is 16 residues long. Trimming removed 4 bases from V and 2 bases from J; junction bases left unmatched: 7. The germline V gene has CDR1 LNHDA and CDR2 SQIVND (reference sequence).

V gene TRBV2 combines with J gene TRBJ1-5; the D is unclear. The V gene's germline CDR1 is SNHLY and CDR2 FYNNEI. The CDR3 sequence is 13 residues long. V was clipped by 7 bases and J by 6 bases, with 13 bases between them. CDR3 loop: CASIGEKGQPQHF. The CDR3 region has the DNA TGTGCCAGCATCGGGGAAAAGGGTCAGCCCCAGCATTTT.

The genes are TRBV19 and TRBJ1-1; D call uncertain. V was clipped by 3 bases and J by 7 bases, with 12 bases between them. In germline, CDR1 is LNHDA, CDR2 SQIVND (reference sequence). There are 13 residues in the CDR3. The CDR3 reads CASSISERDEAFF. In DNA, the CDR3 is TGTGCCAGTAGTATTTCGGAGAGAGATGAAGCTTTCTTT. Drawing the rest from reference TRBV19 and TRBJ1-1, the complete variable domain is DGGITQSPKYLFRKEGQNVTLSCEQNLNHDAMYWYRQDPGQGLRLIYYSQIVNDFQKGDIAEGYSVSREKKESFPLTVTSAQKNPTAFYLCASSISERDEAFFGQGTRLTVV.

The V gene is TRBV29-1, the J gene TRBJ2-5, with D hard to call. V was shortened by 4 bases and J by 2 bases, with 2 bases between the two germline ends. The germline V gene has CDR1 SQVTM and CDR2 ANQGSEA. This CDR3 region has 10 residues. CDR3 in amino acids: CSVVQETQYF. CDR3 bases: TGCAGCGTTGTACAAGAGACCCAGTACTTC.

This clone was seen a few times. The chain has TRBV28 and TRBJ2-7; 7 bases map to TRBD2. V dropped 6 bases and J dropped 5; count of bases not matched to a gene: 10. Looked up from germline, CDR1 is MDHEN and CDR2 is SYDVKM. The CDR3 is made up of 14 amino acids. CDR3 protein: CASSFNRDYNEQYF. The DNA for the CDR3 is TGTGCCAGCAGCTTTAACCGGGACTACAACGAGCAGTACTTC. Looking up the rest from reference TRBV28 and TRBJ2-7 gives the full variable domain: DVKVTQSSRYLVKRTGEKVFLECVQDMDHENMFWYRQDPGLGLRLIYFSYDVKMKEKGDIPEGYSVSREKKERFSLILESASTNQTSMYLCASSFNRDYNEQYFGPGTRLTVT.

This sequence joins TRBV11-2 and TRBJ2-5; 10 bases are shared with TRBD1. Germline V gives CDR1 SGHAT, CDR2 FQNNGV. V was pared by 1 base and J by 4 bases, with 6 bases of the junction left unmatched. The CDR3 is 16 residues long. The CDR3 protein is CASSLAGQGSAETQYF. The CDR3, as DNA: TGTGCCAGCAGCTTAGCGGGACAGGGGAGCGCAGAGACCCAGTACTTC.

This clone was picked up a small number of times. The genes are TRBV29-1 and TRBJ2-6; D is possibly TRBD1 (5 bases). Germline CDR1 reads SQVTM; CDR2 reads ANQGSEA. V shed 5 bases and J shed 0 bases, with 14 bases lying between them. The CDR3 is 16 amino acids. CDR3 loop: CSVSRDVDSGANVLTF. Here the CDR3 DNA reads TGCAGCGTTAGCAGGGATGTAGACTCTGGGGCCAACGTCCTGACTTTC.

The DNA of the CDR3 is TGTGCCATGACGACTAGCGGGGGATACAATGAGCAGTTCTTC. It yields the protein CAMTTSGGYNEQFF. The rearrangement links TRBV7-2 to TRBJ2-1, with 12 bases lining up with TRBD2. The junction had 5 bases not matched to a gene; V was cut back by 10 bases and J by 4 bases. The CDR3 runs 14 residues. Germline V gives CDR1 SGHTA, CDR2 FQGNSA.

The V gene is TRBV12-3 or TRBV12-4, the J gene TRBJ2-1; possible D gene TRBD2, 5 bases. V lost 5 bases to trimming and J lost 7 bases, with 12 bases between them. The CDR3 runs 13 residues. DNA of the CDR3: TGTGCCAGCAGTCCCCGAGGGATAAATGAGCAGTTCTTC. It yields the protein CASSPRGINEQFF.

J is TRBJ2-1 and V is TRBV6-5; 10 bases agree with TRBD2. CDR3 length: 15 amino acids. V lost 2 bases and J lost 3; bases outside the gene matches: 1. The germline CDR1 and CDR2 sequences are MNHEY and SVGAGI. CDR3 bases: TGTGCCAGCAGTTACGGGACTAGCGACTACAATGAGCAGTTCTTC. Protein: CASSYGTSDYNEQFF.

J is TRBJ2-1 and V is TRBV11-2; TRBD2 agrees at 14 bases. The CDR3 runs to 17 residues. Germline CDR1 and CDR2: SGHAT and FQNNGV. V gave up 4 bases and J gave up 4 bases; unmatched junction bases: 6. The CDR3 DNA reads as TGTGCCAGCAGCTGGACTAGCGGGAGGACCGCGTACAATGAGCAGTTCTTC. Protein product: CASSWTSGRTAYNEQFF.

J is TRBJ1-6 and V is TRBV6-9; no clear D. V lost 4 bases and J 9 bases, leaving 4 bases between the germline ends. The CDR3 has 11 amino acids. Per the germline V gene, CDR1 is MNHGY and CDR2 is SVAAGI. CDR3 nucleotides: TGTGCCAGCAGTTTCGGTTCACCCCTCCACTTT. This translates into CASSFGSPLHF.

V and J are TRBV28 and TRBJ1-1; D uncertain. Germline CDR1 is MDHEN and CDR2 is SYDVKM. Trimming removed 1 base at V and 1 base at J, with 10 bases between. CDR3 length: 15 residues. CDR3 sequence reads: CASSLYTEKNTEAFF. The DNA for the CDR3 is TGTGCCAGCAGTTTATATACAGAAAAGAACACTGAAGCTTTCTTT.

This sequence joins TRBV9 and TRBJ2-7, with D maybe TRBD1 (5 bases). The CDR3 sequence is 15 residues long. V was clipped by 4 bases and J by 1 base, with 15 bases between them. CDR1 SGDLS and CDR2 YYNGEE come from the germline V gene. This CDR3 is CASSHPSSGSYEQYF. The DNA for the CDR3 is TGTGCCAGCAGCCACCCCAGTTCAGGGTCCTACGAGCAGTACTTC.

This clone was observed a few times. The chain links TRBV11-2 to TRBJ2-7; a weak D match, TRBD2 (5 bases). The CDR3 totals 16 residues. Germline V gives CDR1 SGHAT, CDR2 FQNNGV. V was pared by 1 base and J by 4 bases, with 17 bases between. The CDR3 sequence is CASSLGRTLDNYEQYF. CDR3 DNA: TGTGCCAGCAGCTTAGGAAGGACTCTCGATAATTACGAGCAGTACTTC.

The rearrangement links TRBV10-3 to TRBJ1-1; the match to TRBD1 covers 9 bases. After removal of 7 bases from V and 0 bases from J, the junction contained 6 bases not matched to a gene. The CDR3 sequence is 15 residues long. The germline V gene encodes CDR1 ENHRY and CDR2 SYGVKD. The CDR3 sequence: CAINRDRDVNTEAFF. The CDR3 DNA follows: TGTGCCATCAACCGGGACAGGGACGTGAACACTGAAGCTTTCTTT.

The J gene is TRBJ1-5, the V gene TRBV2, with D possibly matching TRBD1 (6 bases). V dropped 2 bases and J dropped 6 bases, with 11 bases sitting between them. Per germline, CDR1 SNHLY and CDR2 FYNNEI. The CDR3 consists of 14 residues. The CDR3 nucleotides read TGTGCCAGCAGTGAACGTTGGGGGCGTCAGCCCCAGCATTTT. Encoded protein: CASSERWGRQPQHF.

This sequence joins TRBV7-9 and TRBJ1-5; D may be TRBD1 (5 bases). Per germline, CDR1 SEHNR and CDR2 FQNEAQ (reference sequence). This CDR3 has 15 amino acids. V was clipped by 1 base and J by 7 bases, with 14 bases between them. The CDR3 loop is CASSLVSREGQPQHF. The CDR3 coding sequence is TGTGCCAGCAGCTTAGTATCCAGGGAGGGCCAGCCCCAGCATTTT.

This clone was picked up one time. The gene calls are TRBV6-1 and TRBJ1-1; D is unclear. There are 15 residues in the CDR3. Per the germline V gene, CDR1 is MNHNS and CDR2 is SASEGT. Trimming stripped 1 base from V and 5 bases from J, with 14 bases between. The CDR3 coding sequence is TGTGCCAGCAGTGAAGGCGCTATTCGAACGACTGAAGCTTTCTTT. Its protein is CASSEGAIRTTEAFF.